This note documents a single T cell receptor (beta chain) sequence. These data originate in a study of T cells in tumors after PD-1 blockade. Study background: Daily vismodegib 150 mg continued in a subset of anti-PD-1-treated patients.

Generated by immunoSEQ multiplex PCR, the TCRdb table keeps only in-frame clones and is missing some. The data contain about 63,000 clones, approximately 74% of them singletons. The CDR3 has 12 residues. The V end lost 5 bases, the J end lost 7 bases, and 9 bases lay between the germline ends. Germline CDR1 is LGHDT and CDR2 is YNNKEL (reference sequence). The chain recombines TRBV3-1 (or the pseudogene TRBV3-2) with TRBJ2-1; D is perhaps TRBD1 (6 bases). The receptor was isolated from a human donor with basal cell carcinoma. Sequenced here: PBMCs, sampled after anti-PD-1 treatment. CDR3 region: CASSYRENEQFF. CDR3 DNA sequence: TGTGCCAGCAGCTACAGGGAAAATGAGCAGTTCTTC.